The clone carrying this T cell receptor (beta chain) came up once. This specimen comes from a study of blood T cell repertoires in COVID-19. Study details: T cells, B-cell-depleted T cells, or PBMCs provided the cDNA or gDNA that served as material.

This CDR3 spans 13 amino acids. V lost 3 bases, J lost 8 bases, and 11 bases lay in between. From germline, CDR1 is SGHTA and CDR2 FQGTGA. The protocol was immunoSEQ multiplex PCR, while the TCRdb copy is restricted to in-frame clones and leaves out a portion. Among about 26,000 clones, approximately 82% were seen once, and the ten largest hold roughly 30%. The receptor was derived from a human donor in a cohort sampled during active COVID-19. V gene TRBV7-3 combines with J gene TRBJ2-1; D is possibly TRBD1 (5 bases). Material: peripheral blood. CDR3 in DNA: TGTGCCAGCAGCTTGACAGTCCCCCATGAGCAGTTCTTC. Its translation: CASSLTVPHEQFF.